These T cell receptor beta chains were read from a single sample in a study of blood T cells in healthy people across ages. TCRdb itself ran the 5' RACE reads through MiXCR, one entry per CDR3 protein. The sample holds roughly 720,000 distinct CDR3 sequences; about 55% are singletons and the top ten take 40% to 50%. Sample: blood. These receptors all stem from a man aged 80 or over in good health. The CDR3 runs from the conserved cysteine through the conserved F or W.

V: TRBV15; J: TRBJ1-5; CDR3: CATSRGSTNQPQHF
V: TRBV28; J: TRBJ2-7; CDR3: CASIEASGRATNEQYF
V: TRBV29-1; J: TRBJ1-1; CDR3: CSVSLGVNTEAFF
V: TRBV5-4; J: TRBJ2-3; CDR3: CASSLRTVGGDTQYF
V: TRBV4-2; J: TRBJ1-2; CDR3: CASSQQEQAGYTF
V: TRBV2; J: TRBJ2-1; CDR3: CASATSFNNEQFF
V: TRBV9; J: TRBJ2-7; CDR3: CASSFSGTGPYEQYF
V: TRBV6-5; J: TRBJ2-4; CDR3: CASSYSEPGNRGPKNIQYF
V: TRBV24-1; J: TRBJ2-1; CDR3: CATSNYNEQFF
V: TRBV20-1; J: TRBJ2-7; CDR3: CSARTAEPYEQYF
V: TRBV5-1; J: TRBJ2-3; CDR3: CASSLERGQWTDTQYF
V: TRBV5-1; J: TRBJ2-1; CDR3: CASSLAGGPWNEQFF
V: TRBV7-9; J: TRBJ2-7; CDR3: CASSLLMTGSSYEQYF
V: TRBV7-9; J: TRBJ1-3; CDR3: CASSFRGGNTIYF
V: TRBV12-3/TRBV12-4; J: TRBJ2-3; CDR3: CASSSFVRTADTQYF
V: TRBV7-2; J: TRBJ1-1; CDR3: CASSLRQGARGTEAFF
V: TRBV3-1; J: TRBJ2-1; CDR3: CASSQDWPYNEQFF
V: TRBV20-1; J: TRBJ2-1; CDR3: CSARERDYTHSYNEQFF
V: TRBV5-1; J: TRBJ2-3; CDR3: CASMVQGADTQYF
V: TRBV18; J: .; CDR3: CTSSESRGAETQYF
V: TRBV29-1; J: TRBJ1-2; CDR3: CSVEWAGSGYTF
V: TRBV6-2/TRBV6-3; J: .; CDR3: CASQTSAGGTYEQYF